The rows below give T cell receptor beta chains drawn from one sample of a study of CD8 T cells in ankylosing spondylitis. MiXCR was run by TCRdb on the 5' RACE reads, yielding one entry per CDR3 protein. The sample shows around 160,000 distinct CDR3 sequences, 11% of them seen only once. Input material: blood, either unsorted or a sorted T cell fraction (not recorded which). The origin of the receptors is a male donor with ankylosing spondylitis or in good health (not recorded which). CDR3s include the opening cysteine and the closing phenylalanine or tryptophan. D genes are given only for firm matches. Some rows mark clone size as missing; the rest say once, few, many or name a class of expanded clone.

>TRBV5-1|many|-|TRBJ2-3
TGCGCCAGCAGCTTGGCCGGGCGCCCTAAGACAGATACGCAGTATTTT
CASSLAGRPKTDTQYF
>TRBV24-1|-|TRBD1|TRBJ1-2
TGTGCCACCAGTGAGCCGGGACAGGGTTATGGCTACACCTTC
CATSEPGQGYGYTF
>TRBV11-2|-|-|TRBJ2-1
TGTGCCAGCAGCTCGGAGGGGCCATCAACGCAGTTCTTC
CASSSEGPSTQFF
>TRBV3-1|many|-|TRBJ1-2
TGTGCCAGCAGCCAAAATAATATGCCGCAGAAAGATGGCTACACCTTC
CASSQNNMPQKDGYTF
>TRBV20-1|many|TRBD1|TRBJ2-7
TGCAGTGCTAATATTGACAGGGGGCAGTACTTC
CSANIDRGQYF
>TRBV7-9|many|-|TRBJ2-2
TGTGCCAGCAGCCGAGAGAACACCGGGGAGCTGTTTTTT
CASSRENTGELFF
>TRBV3-1|many|TRBD2|TRBJ2-1
TGTGCCAGCAGCCCTCCGGCCGCGGGAGGGCCAGGGCAGTTCTTC
CASSPPAAGGPGQFF
>TRBV15|many|TRBD1|TRBJ2-7
TGTGCCACCAGCAGAGGACAGGGGGACGAGCAGTACTTC
CATSRGQGDEQYF
>TRBV5-5|once|-|TRBJ2-5
TGTGCCAGCAGCCTTGGGCTCAGGGGTGGAGAGACCCAGTACTTC
CASSLGLRGGETQYF
>TRBV5-1|many|TRBD2|TRBJ2-7
TGCGCCAGCAGCTCGGGACTAGCGGAAGAGCAGTACTTC
CASSSGLAEEQYF
>TRBV25-1|many|-|TRBJ2-2
TGTGCCAGCAGTGATCCGGTTGGCAGGGCCGGGGAGCTGTTTTTT
CASSDPVGRAGELFF
>TRBV12-3/TRBV12-4|many|TRBD1|TRBJ1-6
TGTGCCAGCAGTTTAACCGGGACAGGGGATTCACCCCTCCACTTT
CASSLTGTGDSPLHF
>TRBV29-1|many|-|TRBJ2-1
TGCAGCGTCGAGGGGGGCGTCAGTGAGCAGTTCTTC
CSVEGGVSEQFF
>TRBV7-6|few|-|TRBJ2-7
TGTGCCAGCAGTATGGGGAGGGGGGGCGAGCAGTACTTC
CASSMGRGGEQYF
>TRBV5-1|many|TRBD1|TRBJ2-1
TGCGCCAGCAGCTTAACCGGGACAGGGCTCAATGAGCAGTTCTTC
CASSLTGTGLNEQFF
>TRBV6-2/TRBV6-3|-|TRBD1|TRBJ2-1
TGTGCCAGCAGCGGGACAGGAGACAATGAGCAGTTCTTC
CASSGTGDNEQFF
>TRBV7-9|-|TRBD2|TRBJ2-7
TGTGCCAGCAGCTTAGCGCTAGCGGATTACTCCTACGAGCAGTACTTC
CASSLALADYSYEQYF
>TRBV5-1|many|TRBD1|TRBJ2-7
TGCGCCAGCAGCTTACAGGGGGAATCCTACGAGCAGTACTTC
CASSLQGESYEQYF
>TRBV20-1|many|TRBD2|TRBJ2-1
TGCAGTGCTAGGGACCGGGACTATGTATACAATGAGCAGTTCTTC
CSARDRDYVYNEQFF
>TRBV6-1|many|TRBD1|TRBJ1-2
TGTGCCAGCAGTGGGGACAGGGACTATGGCTACACCTTC
CASSGDRDYGYTF
>TRBV7-2|-|-|TRBJ2-1
TGTGCCAGCAGCTTTGACAGTGGGGTTAACAATGAGCAGTTCTTC
CASSFDSGVNNEQFF
>TRBV6-2/TRBV6-3|many|-|TRBJ2-1
TGTGCCAGCAGCCTAGGGTTCAATGAGCAGTTCTTC
CASSLGFNEQFF
>TRBV7-6|many|-|TRBJ1-1
TGTGCCAGCAGCTTAGGTTCTGAAGCTTTCTTT
CASSLGSEAFF
>TRBV6-5|-|-|TRBJ2-7
TGTACCAACAGTGACAGCTACGAGCAGTACTTC
CTNSDSYEQYF
>TRBV9|-|-|TRBJ1-1
TGTGCCAGCAGTCAAAACACAGGGTTTACTGAAGCTTTCTTT
CASSQNTGFTEAFF
>TRBV20-1|many|-|TRBJ1-4
TGCAGTGCTCCTCTTCCGGGGACAACTAATGAAAAACTGTTTTTT
CSAPLPGTTNEKLFF
>TRBV20-1|many|TRBD1|TRBJ2-7
TGCAGTGCTAGACCCCCATCGACAGGGATAATGTCCTACGAGCAGTACTTC
CSARPPSTGIMSYEQYF
>TRBV4-3|many|-|TRBJ2-3
TGCGCCAGCAGCCAAGAGATGATCGGGGGGCCCACAGATACGCAGTATTTT
CASSQEMIGGPTDTQYF
>TRBV20-1|-|-|TRBJ1-5
TGCAGTGCTCGGACCGAGTATGGACAGCCCCAGCATTTT
CSARTEYGQPQHF
>TRBV19|few|TRBD1|TRBJ1-1
TGTGCCAGTAGCCCCGGGACAGGGGGCATTATAGCTTTCTTT
CASSPGTGGIIAFF
>TRBV30|-|TRBD2|TRBJ2-3
TGTGCCTGGAGGGGACTAGCGGGAGGGGATACGCAGTATTTT
CAWRGLAGGDTQYF
>TRBV7-7|many|-|TRBJ2-2
TGTGCCAGCAGCTTAAAGTTGGGAACCAGGGACACCGGGGAGCTGTTTTTT
CASSLKLGTRDTGELFF
>TRBV14|many|TRBD2|TRBJ2-1
TGTGCCAGCAGCCGAGGTAGCGGGGTGCAACATGAGCAGTTCTTC
CASSRGSGVQHEQFF
>TRBV10-1|few|TRBD1|TRBJ2-7
TGCGCCAGCAGTGAGGACAGGGCCTACGAGCAGTACTTC
CASSEDRAYEQYF
>TRBV20-1|many|TRBD1|TRBJ1-5
TGCAGTGCCACCAACAGGGGGCGGTCAATGGATCAGCCCCAGCATTTT
CSATNRGRSMDQPQHF
>TRBV4-1|many|TRBD2|TRBJ2-2
TGCGCCAGCAGCCAAATAGCGGGGGCCACCGGGGAGCTGTTTTTT
CASSQIAGATGELFF
>TRBV27|many|-|TRBJ2-7
TGTGCCAGCAGTTCCGGGGATTCCTACGAGCAGTACTTC
CASSSGDSYEQYF
>TRBV12-3/TRBV12-4|many|-|TRBJ2-7
TGTGCCAGCAGTTTAAGGGGGGCGAGTGGAGAGCAGTACTTC
CASSLRGASGEQYF
>TRBV12-3/TRBV12-4|few|-|TRBJ2-3
TGTGCCAGCAGTTTAGGCGGGGGCCAAGATACGCAGTATTTT
CASSLGGGQDTQYF
>TRBV7-8|many|-|TRBJ2-1
TGTGCCAGCAGCTTAGGGCAGGGGACCAGCAATGAGCAGTTCTTC
CASSLGQGTSNEQFF
>TRBV21-1|many|-|TRBJ2-7
TGTGCCAGCAGCAAATCGAGGACTAGGGGGGGTATCGAGCAGTACTTC
CASSKSRTRGGIEQYF
>TRBV6-5|many|-|TRBJ2-2
TGTGCCAGCAGTTACCGGGGGGCCGCCGGGGAGCTGTTTTTT
CASSYRGAAGELFF
>TRBV29-1|few|-|TRBJ1-1
TGCAGCGTTGGCGGGGGCGCGTCCGGGGACACTGAAGCTTTCTTT
CSVGGGASGDTEAFF
>TRBV5-1|many|-|TRBJ2-1
TGCGCCAGCAGCTTAGTCGGGTTGAATGAGCAGTTCTTC
CASSLVGLNEQFF
>TRBV10-2|many|TRBD2|TRBJ2-1
TGCGCCAGCAGTAAGGGACTACTAGAGGGCAATGAGCAGTTCTTC
CASSKGLLEGNEQFF